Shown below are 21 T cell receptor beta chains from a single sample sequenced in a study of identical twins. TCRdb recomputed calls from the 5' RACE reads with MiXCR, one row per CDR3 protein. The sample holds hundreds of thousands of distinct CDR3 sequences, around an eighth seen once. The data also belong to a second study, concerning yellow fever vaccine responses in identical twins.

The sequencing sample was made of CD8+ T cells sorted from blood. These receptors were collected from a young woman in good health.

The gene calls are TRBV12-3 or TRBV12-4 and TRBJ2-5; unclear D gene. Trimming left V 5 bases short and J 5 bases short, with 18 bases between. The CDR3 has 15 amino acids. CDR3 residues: CASSPIDSNMETQYF. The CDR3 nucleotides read TGTGCCAGCAGTCCGATAGATTCCAATATGGAGACCCAGTACTTC.

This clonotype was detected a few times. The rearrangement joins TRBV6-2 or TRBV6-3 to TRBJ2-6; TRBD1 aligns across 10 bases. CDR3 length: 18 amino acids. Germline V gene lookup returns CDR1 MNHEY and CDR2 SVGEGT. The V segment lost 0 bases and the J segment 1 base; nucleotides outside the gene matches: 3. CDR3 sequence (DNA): TGTGCCAGCAGTTACTCGGGACAGGGGAGGTCTGGGGCCAACGTCCTGACTTTC. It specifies CASSYSGQGRSGANVLTF.

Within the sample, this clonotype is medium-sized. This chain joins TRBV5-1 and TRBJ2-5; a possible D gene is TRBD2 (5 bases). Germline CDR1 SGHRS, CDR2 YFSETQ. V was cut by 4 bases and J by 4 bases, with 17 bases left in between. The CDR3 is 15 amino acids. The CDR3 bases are TGCGCCAGCAGCCCCGCGGACTCACTGGGAGAGACCCAGTACTTC. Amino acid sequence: CASSPADSLGETQYF.

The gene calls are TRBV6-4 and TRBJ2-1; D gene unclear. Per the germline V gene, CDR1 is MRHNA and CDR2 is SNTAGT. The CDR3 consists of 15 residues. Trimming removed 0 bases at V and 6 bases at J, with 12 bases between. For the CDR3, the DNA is TGTGCCAGCAGTGACTCGAGTCAGGAGACCAATGAGCAGTTCTTC. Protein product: CASSDSSQETNEQFF.

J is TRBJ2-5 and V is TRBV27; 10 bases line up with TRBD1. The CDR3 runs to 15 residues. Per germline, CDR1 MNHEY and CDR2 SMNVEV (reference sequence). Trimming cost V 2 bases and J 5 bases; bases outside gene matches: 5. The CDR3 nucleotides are TGTGCCAGCAGTTTAACCTGGACAGGGGGTGAGACCCAGTACTTC. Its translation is CASSLTWTGGETQYF.

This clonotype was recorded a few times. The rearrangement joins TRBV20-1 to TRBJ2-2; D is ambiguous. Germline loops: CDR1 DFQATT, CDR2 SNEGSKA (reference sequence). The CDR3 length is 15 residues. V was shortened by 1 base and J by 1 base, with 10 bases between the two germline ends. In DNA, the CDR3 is TGCAGTGCTAGAGGCAGCCAGGAGAACACCGGGGAGCTGTTTTTT. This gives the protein CSARGSQENTGELFF.

The CDR3 protein is CASSVADRGRGGEQYF. The DNA of the CDR3 is TGTGCCAGCAGCGTAGCGGACAGGGGGCGCGGTGGCGAGCAGTACTTC. The J gene is TRBJ2-7, the V gene TRBV9; TRBD1 agrees at 11 bases. V was pared by 0 bases and J by 6 bases, with 8 bases of the junction left unmatched. The CDR3 length is 16 residues. Per the germline V gene, CDR1 is SGDLS and CDR2 is YYNGEE.

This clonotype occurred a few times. CDR3 nucleotide sequence: TGTGCCAGCAGCCAGCTTGGACTAGCGAATAATGAGCAGTTCTTC. It encodes CASSQLGLANNEQFF. This chain links TRBV14 with TRBJ2-1, with 9 bases that match TRBD2. Germline trimming cut 3 bases from V and 7 bases from J; bases unmatched to any gene: 7. Germline V gives CDR1 SGHDN, CDR2 FVKESK. This CDR3 region has 15 residues.

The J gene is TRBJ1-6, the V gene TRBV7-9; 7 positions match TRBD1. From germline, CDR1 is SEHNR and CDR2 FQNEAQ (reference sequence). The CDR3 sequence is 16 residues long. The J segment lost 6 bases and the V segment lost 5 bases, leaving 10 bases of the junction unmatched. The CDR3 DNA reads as TGTGCCAGCAGCACCGCCTCGACAGGGCCTAATTCACCCCTCCACTTT. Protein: CASSTASTGPNSPLHF.

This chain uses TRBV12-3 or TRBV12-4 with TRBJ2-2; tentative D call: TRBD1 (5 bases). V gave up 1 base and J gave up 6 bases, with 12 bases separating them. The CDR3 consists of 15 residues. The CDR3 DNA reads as TGTGCCAGCAGTTTAGTTGACAGAGAGGCCGGGGAGCTGTTTTTT. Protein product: CASSLVDREAGELFF.

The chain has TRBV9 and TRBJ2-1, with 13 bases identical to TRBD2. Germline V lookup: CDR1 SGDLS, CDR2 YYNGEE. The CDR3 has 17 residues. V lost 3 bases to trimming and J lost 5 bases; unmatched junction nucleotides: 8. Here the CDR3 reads CASSARTSGRLNNEQFF. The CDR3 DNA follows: TGTGCCAGCAGCGCCCGGACTAGCGGGAGACTGAACAATGAGCAGTTCTTC.

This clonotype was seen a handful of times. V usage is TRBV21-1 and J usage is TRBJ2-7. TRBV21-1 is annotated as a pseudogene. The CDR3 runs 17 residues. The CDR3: CASSKISGTSLGYEQYV. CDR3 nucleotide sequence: TGTGCCAGCAGCAAGATCTCCGGCACCTCGTTGGGCTACGAGCAGTACGTC.

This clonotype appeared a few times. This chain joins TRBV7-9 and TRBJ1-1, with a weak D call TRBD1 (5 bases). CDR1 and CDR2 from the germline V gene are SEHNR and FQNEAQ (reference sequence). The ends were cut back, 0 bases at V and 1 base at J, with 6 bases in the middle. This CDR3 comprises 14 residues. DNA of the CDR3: TGTGCCAGCAGCTTAGCCGGGACGAACACTGAAGCTTTCTTT. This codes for CASSLAGTNTEAFF.

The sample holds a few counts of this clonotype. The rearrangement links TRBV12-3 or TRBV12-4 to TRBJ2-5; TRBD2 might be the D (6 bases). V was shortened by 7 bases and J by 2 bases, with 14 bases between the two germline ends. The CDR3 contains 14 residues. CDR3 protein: CASTLRAGQETQYF. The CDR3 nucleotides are TGTGCCAGCACACTGAGGGCGGGACAAGAGACCCAGTACTTC.

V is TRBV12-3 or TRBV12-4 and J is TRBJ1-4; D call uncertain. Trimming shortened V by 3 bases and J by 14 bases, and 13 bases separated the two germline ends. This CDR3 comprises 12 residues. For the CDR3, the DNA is TGTGCCAGCAGTTTTTTTGGGGTACGGCTGTTTTTT. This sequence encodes CASSFFGVRLFF.

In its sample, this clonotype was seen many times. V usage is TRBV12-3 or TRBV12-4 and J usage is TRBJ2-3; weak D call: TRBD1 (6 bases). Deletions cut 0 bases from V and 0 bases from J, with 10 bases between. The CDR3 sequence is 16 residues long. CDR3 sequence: CASSLAQGTSTDTQYF. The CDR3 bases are TGTGCCAGCAGTTTAGCACAGGGAACTAGCACAGATACGCAGTATTTT.

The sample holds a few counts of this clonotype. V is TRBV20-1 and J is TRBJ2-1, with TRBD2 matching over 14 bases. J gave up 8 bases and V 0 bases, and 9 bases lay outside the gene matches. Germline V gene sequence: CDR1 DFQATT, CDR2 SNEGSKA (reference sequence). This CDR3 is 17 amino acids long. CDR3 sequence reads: CSARETGTSGSPYEQFF. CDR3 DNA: TGCAGTGCTAGAGAAACAGGGACTAGCGGGAGCCCCTATGAGCAGTTCTTC.

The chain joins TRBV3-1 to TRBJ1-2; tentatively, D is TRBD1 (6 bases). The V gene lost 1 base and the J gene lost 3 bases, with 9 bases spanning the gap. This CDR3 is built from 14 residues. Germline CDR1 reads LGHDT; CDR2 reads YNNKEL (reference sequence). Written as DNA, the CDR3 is TGTGCCAGCAGCCAAGGGGACACATACTATGGCTACACCTTC. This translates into CASSQGDTYYGYTF.

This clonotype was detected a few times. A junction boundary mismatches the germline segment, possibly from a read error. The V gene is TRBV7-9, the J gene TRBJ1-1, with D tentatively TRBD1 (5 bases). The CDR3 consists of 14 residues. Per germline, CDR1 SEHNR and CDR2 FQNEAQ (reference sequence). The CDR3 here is CAGSLGGVNTEAFF. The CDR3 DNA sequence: TGTGCCGGCAGCTTAGGAGGGGTGAACACTGAAGCTTTCTTT.

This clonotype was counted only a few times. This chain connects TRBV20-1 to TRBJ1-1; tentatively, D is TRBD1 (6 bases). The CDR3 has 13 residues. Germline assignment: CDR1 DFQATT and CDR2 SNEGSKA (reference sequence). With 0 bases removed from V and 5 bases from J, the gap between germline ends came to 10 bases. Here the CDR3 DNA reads TGCAGTGCTAGAGATGAGAGGGGGACTGAAGCTTTCTTT. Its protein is CSARDERGTEAFF.

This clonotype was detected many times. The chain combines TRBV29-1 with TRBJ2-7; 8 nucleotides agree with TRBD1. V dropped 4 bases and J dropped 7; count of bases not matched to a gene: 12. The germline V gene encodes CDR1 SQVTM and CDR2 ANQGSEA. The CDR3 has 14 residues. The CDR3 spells CSVGGGQGVYEQYF. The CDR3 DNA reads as TGCAGCGTTGGAGGAGGACAGGGCGTTTATGAGCAGTACTTC.